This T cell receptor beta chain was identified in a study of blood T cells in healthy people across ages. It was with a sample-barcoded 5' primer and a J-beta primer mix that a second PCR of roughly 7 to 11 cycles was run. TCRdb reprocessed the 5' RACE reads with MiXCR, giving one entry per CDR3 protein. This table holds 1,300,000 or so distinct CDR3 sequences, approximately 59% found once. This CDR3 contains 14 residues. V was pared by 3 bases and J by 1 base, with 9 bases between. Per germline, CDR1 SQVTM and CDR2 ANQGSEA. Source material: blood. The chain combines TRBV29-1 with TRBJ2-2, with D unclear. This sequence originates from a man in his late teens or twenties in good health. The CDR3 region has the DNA TGCAGCGTTGAGGGCCCACGGAACACCGGGGAGCTGTTTTTT. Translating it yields CSVEGPRNTGELFF.